This T cell receptor beta chain was recovered during a study of T cells after yellow fever vaccination. There are many counts of this clonotype. Antigen: not known. Study-wide results and caveats: Booster samples showed a return of most primary-vaccination clones (around 95% CD4, 88% CD8). Contamination of FACS-sorted repertoires by abundant clonotypes from the bulk population could occur.

A 5'RACE template-switching step, the method used to make TCR cDNA, added a universal primer site and UMIs. TCRdb recomputed calls from the 5' RACE reads with MiXCR, one row per CDR3 protein. The sample gives some 110,000 distinct CDR3 sequences, 6% to 8% of which show up once; around 2.5% is in the top ten. The clonotype comes from a man aged 18-30 years who received the YFV17D yellow fever vaccine. The specimen comprised CD4+ T cells sorted from PBMCs, sampled 10 to 11 days after the first yellow fever vaccination.

The CDR3 spells CSASVRGYWFTF. CDR3 coding DNA: TGCAGTGCTAGTGTCAGGGGGTACTGGTTCACCTTC. This sequence joins TRBV20-1 and TRBJ1-2; 7 nucleotides line up with TRBD1. Germline V gene data show CDR1 as DFQATT and CDR2 as SNEGSKA (reference sequence). V was pared by 3 bases and J by 13 bases, with 11 bases of the junction left unmatched. The CDR3 has 12 residues.